This entry lists 7 T cell receptor beta chains sequenced from one sample in a study of blood T cell repertoires in COVID-19. Using immunoSEQ multiplex PCR, the repertoire was profiled, and TCRdb retains in-frame clones only, with some absent. The sample records about 150,000 clones, around 89% being singletons. The specimen sequenced was peripheral blood. The origin of the receptors is a man in his late teens or twenties with COVID-19, enrolled during active disease.

This chain connects TRBV6-2 or TRBV6-3 to TRBJ2-3; TRBD2 matches 8 bases. The CDR3 length is 16 residues. The trim removed 2 bases at V and 0 bases at J, leaving 4 bases unmatched. Germline CDR1 and CDR2: MNHEY and SVGEGT. CDR3 coding DNA: TGTGCCAGCAGTTACCCATCTAGCGGGAGCACAGATACGCAGTATTTT. The encoded protein is CASSYPSSGSTDTQYF.

This chain uses TRBV28 with TRBJ2-7, with TRBD2 matching over 13 bases. The germline V gene has CDR1 MDHEN and CDR2 SYDVKM. The CDR3 has 20 residues. V dropped 2 bases and J dropped 2; count of bases not matched to a gene: 15. The CDR3 loop reads CASSLVLLSGTSGDAYEQYF. In DNA form, the CDR3 reads TGTGCCAGCAGTTTAGTTTTGCTTTCCGGGACTAGCGGGGACGCCTACGAGCAGTACTTC.

The chain uses TRBV9 and TRBJ2-1, with 7 bases lining up with TRBD2. CDR3 size: 20 residues. In germline, CDR1 is SGDLS, CDR2 YYNGEE. V shed 0 bases and J 0 bases; nucleotides not matched to a gene: 15. CDR3 region: CASSVARDLAGYSSYNEQFF. The DNA of the CDR3 is TGTGCCAGCAGCGTAGCCAGGGACTTAGCGGGTTACAGCTCCTACAATGAGCAGTTCTTC. Together with reference TRBV9 and TRBJ2-1, the CDR3 gives the full variable domain: DSGVTQTPKHLITATGQRVTLRCSPRSGDLSVYWYQQSLDQGLQFLIQYYNGEERAKGNILERFSAQQFPDLHSELNLSSLELGDSALYFCASSVARDLAGYSSYNEQFFGPGTRLTVL.

The CDR3 coding sequence is TGTGCCAGCGGGGCCTGGCACGAGCAGTACTTC. It codes for CASGAWHEQYF. The chain employs TRBV9 and TRBJ2-7; tentatively, D is TRBD1 (5 bases). The CDR3 has 11 residues. Trimming removed 7 bases from V and 5 bases from J, with 10 bases in between. Germline values: CDR1 SGDLS, CDR2 YYNGEE.

This chain links TRBV27 with TRBJ2-7; TRBD2 matches 10 bases. The germline V gene has CDR1 MNHEY and CDR2 SMNVEV (reference sequence). CDR3 size: 15 residues. Trimming at V came to 5 bases and at J to 7 bases, leaving 11 bases not matched to a gene. DNA for the CDR3: TGTGCCAGCAGTCTGAGGCTAGCGGGGGTTGATGAGCAGTACTTC. Amino acids: CASSLRLAGVDEQYF.

V gene TRBV5-6 combines with J gene TRBJ2-2; D call uncertain. The CDR3 is 15 residues long. The V end was cut by 1 base, the J end by 5 bases, with 12 bases between. CDR1 SGHDT and CDR2 YYEEEE come from the germline V gene. In nucleotides, the CDR3 is TGTGCCAGCAGCTTGATGACTCTTGGTACCGGGGAGCTGTTTTTT. Translated: CASSLMTLGTGELFF.

This chain connects TRBV7-8 to TRBJ2-4; the match to TRBD1 covers 12 bases. V trimming: 1 base; J trimming: 2 bases; junction bases outside the gene matches: 9. Per the germline V gene, CDR1 is SGHVS and CDR2 is FQNEAQ. The CDR3 covers 19 residues. This CDR3 reads CASSLEFWGQGASKNIQYF. CDR3 bases: TGTGCCAGCAGCTTAGAGTTCTGGGGACAGGGGGCGTCCAAAAACATTCAGTACTTC. Supplemented by reference TRBV7-8 and TRBJ2-4, the full variable domain reads GAGVSQSPRYKVAKRGQDVALRCDPISGHVSLFWYQQALGQGPEFLTYFQNEAQLDKSGLPSDRFFAERPEGSVSTLKIQRTQQEDSAVYLCASSLEFWGQGASKNIQYFGAGTRLSVL.